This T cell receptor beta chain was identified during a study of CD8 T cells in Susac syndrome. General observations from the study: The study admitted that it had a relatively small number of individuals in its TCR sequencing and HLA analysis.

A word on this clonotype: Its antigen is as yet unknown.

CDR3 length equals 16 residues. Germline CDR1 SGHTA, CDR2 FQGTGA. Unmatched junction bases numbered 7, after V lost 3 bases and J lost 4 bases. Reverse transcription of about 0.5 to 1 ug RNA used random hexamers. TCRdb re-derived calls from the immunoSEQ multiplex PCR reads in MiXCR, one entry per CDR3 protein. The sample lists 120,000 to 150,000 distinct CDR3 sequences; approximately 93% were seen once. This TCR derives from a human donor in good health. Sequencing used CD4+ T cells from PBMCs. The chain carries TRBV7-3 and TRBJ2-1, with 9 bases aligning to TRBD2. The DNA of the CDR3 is TGTGCCAGCAGCTTCGTGCAAGCGGGAGGATACAATGAGCAGTTCTTC. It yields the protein CASSFVQAGGYNEQFF.